Presented here are 8 T cell receptor beta chains from one specimen sequenced in a study of cytomegalovirus exposure and HLA in healthy donors. PCR involved 60 Vbeta and 13 Jbeta primers. The data were produced by immunoSEQ multiplex PCR, yet TCRdb's version contains in-frame clones alone and is incomplete. The listing contains 150,000 to 200,000 clones. Material for sequencing was PBMCs. The origin of the receptors is a young woman in good health and CMV-seropositive.

The chain employs TRBV14 and TRBJ2-6; 7 bases are a match to TRBD1. The CDR3 has 20 amino acids. The junction had 15 bases not matched to a gene; V was cut back by 4 bases and J by 0 bases. Germline V gene sequence: CDR1 SGHDN, CDR2 FVKESK. CDR3 sequence reads: CASSRRADRAQSSGANVLTF. In nucleotides, the CDR3 is TGTGCCAGCAGCCGGAGAGCAGACAGGGCCCAAAGCTCTGGGGCCAACGTCCTGACTTTC.

This chain links TRBV14 with TRBJ1-4, with 8 bases fitting TRBD1. The V gene end was trimmed by 3 bases and the J gene end by 8 bases; junction bases not matched to a gene: 8. Germline V gene data show CDR1 as SGHDN and CDR2 as FVKESK. The CDR3 length is 15 residues. For the CDR3, the DNA is TGTGCCAGCAGCCATAGCACAGGGGGAGGCGAAAAACTGTTTTTT. Translating it yields CASSHSTGGGEKLFF.

The CDR3 here is CASSLGGGTYNEQFF. The CDR3, as DNA: TGTGCCAGCAGCTTGGGAGGGGGCACCTACAATGAGCAGTTCTTC. The chain recombines TRBV5-4 with TRBJ2-1, with 7 bases identical to TRBD1. The CDR3 is made up of 15 amino acids. Trimming at V came to 0 bases and at J to 2 bases, leaving 2 bases not matched to a gene. Germline CDR1 reads SGHNT; CDR2 reads YYREEE (reference sequence).

The V and J genes are TRBV11-2 and TRBJ2-7; 8 bases fit TRBD2. The CDR3 is 17 residues long. Trimming cost V 4 bases and J 1 base; bases outside gene matches: 12. CDR1 is SGHAT, CDR2 FQNNGV, per germline. The CDR3 sequence is CASSSLGGGPHSYEQYF. In nucleotides, the CDR3 is TGTGCCAGCAGCTCCCTGGGCGGGGGGCCGCATTCCTACGAGCAGTACTTC.

The chain has TRBV4-3 and TRBJ2-7; TRBD1 aligns across 7 bases. The J segment lost 0 bases and the V segment lost 0 bases, leaving 2 bases of the junction unmatched. The CDR3 runs 15 residues. The germline V gene encodes CDR1 LGHNA and CDR2 YSLEER. This CDR3 reads CASSQDRDSSYEQYF. The CDR3, as DNA: TGCGCCAGCAGCCAAGACCGGGACAGCTCCTACGAGCAGTACTTC.

The gene calls are TRBV5-1 and TRBJ2-5; D is uncertain. CDR3 length: 14 residues. Between the trimmed V and J ends, which lost 0 bases and 5 bases, there was a span of 11 bases. The V gene's germline CDR1 is SGHRS and CDR2 YFSETQ. The CDR3 DNA sequence: TGCGCCAGCAGCTTGGAGATCCCCGGGGAGACCCAGTACTTC. It specifies CASSLEIPGETQYF.

V and J are TRBV5-1 and TRBJ2-5; 7 bases map to TRBD1. The J call is doubtful: the DNA matches TRBJ2-7 better. The CDR3 extends over 19 amino acids. CDR1 is SGHRS, CDR2 YFSETQ, per germline. CDR3 amino acids: CASSLKGLADRSVGYEQYF. CDR3 in DNA: TGCGCCAGCAGCTTGAAGGGGTTGGCGGACAGGTCAGTGGGCTACGAGCAGTACTTC.

The chain links TRBV5-1 to TRBJ2-7; weak D call: TRBD1 (6 bases). Trimming shortened V by 3 bases and J by 2 bases, and 15 bases separated the two germline ends. The CDR3 has 15 amino acids. Germline V gene sequence: CDR1 SGHRS, CDR2 YFSETQ. The CDR3 DNA is TGCGCCAGCAGCTCGGAGTCGGGACACCCCTACGAGCAGTACTTC. It codes for CASSSESGHPYEQYF.